These T cell receptor beta chains were read from a single sample in a study of blood T cell repertoires in COVID-19. The repertoire was sequenced with immunoSEQ multiplex PCR; TCRdb's copy has only in-frame clones and lacks some. The table has over 50,000 clones, around 90% seen once. The specimen sequenced was peripheral blood. The receptors originated from a human donor in a cohort sampled during active COVID-19. Both conserved end residues are part of each CDR3. Fields, in order: CDR3 length, V gene, CDR3 protein.

15,TRBV9,CASSATGQMNTEAFF
17,TRBV19,CASSIAVGQAVNYGYTF
13,TRBV5-6,CASSQGGYTEAFF
13,TRBV29-1,CSVARLTNEKLFF
15,TRBV7-9,CASSLASGRSIEAFF
15,TRBV19,CASSIDRSVYNEQFF
17,TRBV4-3,CASSQERARGGRNEQFF
13,TRBV6-5,CASRLYRDQPQHF
15,TRBV19,CASGLTSGRAGEQFF
15,TRBV6-2/TRBV6-3,CASSYRLAGGNEQFF
14,TRBV2,CAAPRWRSQETQYF
14,TRBV19,CASRTFPGDTEAFF
15,TRBV7-2,CASSLVQRVFPEAFF
19,TRBV6-2/TRBV6-3,CASSYSRVGTSGHQETQYF
12,TRBV12-3/TRBV12-4,CASSQGAQPQHF
15,TRBV6-6,CASSFGGRGNYGYTF